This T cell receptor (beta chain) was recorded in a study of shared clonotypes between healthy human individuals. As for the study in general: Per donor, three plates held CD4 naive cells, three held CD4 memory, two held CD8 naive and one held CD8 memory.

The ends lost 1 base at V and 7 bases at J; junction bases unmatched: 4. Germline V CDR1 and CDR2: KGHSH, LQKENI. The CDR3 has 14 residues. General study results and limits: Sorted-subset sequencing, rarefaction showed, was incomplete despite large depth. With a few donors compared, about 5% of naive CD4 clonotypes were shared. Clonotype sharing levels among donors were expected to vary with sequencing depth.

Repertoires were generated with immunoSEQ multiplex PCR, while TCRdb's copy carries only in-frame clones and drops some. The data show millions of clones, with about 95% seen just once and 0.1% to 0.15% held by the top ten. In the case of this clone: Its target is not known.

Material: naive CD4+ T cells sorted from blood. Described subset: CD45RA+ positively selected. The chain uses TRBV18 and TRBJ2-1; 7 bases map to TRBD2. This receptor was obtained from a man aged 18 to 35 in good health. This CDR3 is CASSPRLAGNEQFF. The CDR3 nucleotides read TGTGCCAGCTCACCACGACTAGCAGGGAATGAGCAGTTCTTC.